The source of this T cell receptor beta chain is a study of blood T cells in healthy people across ages. Overall study context: Per every two T cells, about one barcoded beta molecule was captured by template switching.

Findings of the study overall: The long-lived group displayed more naive CD4+ cells, plus higher diversity, than the aged donors did.

Primers used in a second PCR of about 6 to 11 cycles were a sample-barcoded 5' primer and a J-beta primer mix. TCRdb re-derived calls from the 5' RACE reads in MiXCR, one entry per CDR3 protein. The sample lists some 1.1 million distinct CDR3 sequences, around two fifths occurring once. Concerning this clonotype itself: Its antigen is unknown.

CDR3 size: 12 residues. Per germline, CDR1 SEHNR and CDR2 FQNEAQ (reference sequence). The ends were cut back, 5 bases at V and 8 bases at J, with 12 bases in the middle. The TCR originated in a man aged 18 to 29 in good health. Material: blood. The V call is TRBV7-9, the J call TRBJ2-5, with a weak D call TRBD2 (5 bases). The CDR3 region is CASSPLPSTQYF. The CDR3 DNA sequence: TGTGCCAGCAGCCCCCTCCCTAGCACCCAGTACTTC. The entire variable domain, with the rest obtained from reference TRBV7-9 and TRBJ2-5, is as follows: DTGVSQNPRHKITKRGQNVTFRCDPISEHNRLYWYRQTLGQGPEFLTYFQNEAQLEKSRLLSDRFSAERPKGSFSTLEIQRTEQGDSAMYLCASSPLPSTQYFGPGTRLLVL.